Described below is a single T cell receptor (beta chain) sequence and its context. Its target antigen remains unknown. No much larger clonotype is one base removed from it; base qualities were not supplied. The data derive from a study of PD-1 blockade in classical Hodgkin lymphoma (TCRdb year 2020). Turning to the overall study: A peripheral blood immune signature of response to PD-1 blockade in classical Hodgkin lymphoma was defined using TCR beta sequencing and CyTOF.

The Qiagen DNeasy kit was used to extract genomic DNA both from unsorted PBMCs and from the negatively selected CD4+ and CD8+ fractions. TCR beta CDR3 regions were amplified by immunoSEQ multiplex PCR using primers annealing to V and J segments. Amplification bias was minimized using a synthetic immune receptor repertoire, and residual bias was removed computationally after sequencing. The authors processed their data as follows. Repertoire diversity was quantified as the Shannon entropy index using custom Python scripts. Unsorted, CD4+ and CD8+ repertoires were analyzed separately, except for combined analyses in which CD4+ and CD8+ sequences were merged in silico. TCRdb obtained this table from immuneACCESS and retained in-frame rearrangements with V and J assigned. These tables miss some clones; where compared with another copy, unresolved V genes account for less than half of the shortfall, and the remainder is unexplained. V and J calls and clone size are given by that table; D and trimming were obtained from the DNA. Across this sample there are over 25,000 clones, with approximately 94% seen only once. The top ten hold approximately 2.2% of the sample.

According to the germline V gene (reference sequence), CDR1 reads LNHDA and CDR2 reads SQIVND. V is clipped by 4 bases and J by 2 bases, and the sequence between their germline boundaries is 12 bases long. The CDR3 goes from the cysteine to the phenylalanine over 15 residues. The read is trimmed to its CDR3 DNA, 45 bases read in frame from base 1. Per the publication, the time point label means: newly diagnosed, previously untreated cHL patient sample. As a comparison group for the relapsed/refractory trial patients, PBMCs from patients with newly diagnosed, previously untreated classical Hodgkin lymphoma were sequenced. Peripheral blood was collected in 8 mL Vacutainer Cell Preparation Tubes, from which PBMCs were isolated by centrifugation and then cryopreserved. The paper as a whole reports these results and caveats: The study covered only a single clinical trial cohort, and the causes of the repertoire differences, possibly disease activity or prior therapy, were still not defined. Baseline TCR diversity was reported to be lower in newly diagnosed patients than in healthy donors and to be lower still in relapsed/refractory patients.

The sequence links TRBV19 to TRBJ1-5; no D gene is confidently identified. The clonotype was recovered from a human donor with classical Hodgkin lymphoma. Sequenced: peripheral blood mononuclear cells (PBMCs). The DNA sequence reads TGTGCCAGTAGTACCCGGGATCGACGCAATCAGCCCCAGCATTTT. This yields the protein CASSTRDRRNQPQHF.